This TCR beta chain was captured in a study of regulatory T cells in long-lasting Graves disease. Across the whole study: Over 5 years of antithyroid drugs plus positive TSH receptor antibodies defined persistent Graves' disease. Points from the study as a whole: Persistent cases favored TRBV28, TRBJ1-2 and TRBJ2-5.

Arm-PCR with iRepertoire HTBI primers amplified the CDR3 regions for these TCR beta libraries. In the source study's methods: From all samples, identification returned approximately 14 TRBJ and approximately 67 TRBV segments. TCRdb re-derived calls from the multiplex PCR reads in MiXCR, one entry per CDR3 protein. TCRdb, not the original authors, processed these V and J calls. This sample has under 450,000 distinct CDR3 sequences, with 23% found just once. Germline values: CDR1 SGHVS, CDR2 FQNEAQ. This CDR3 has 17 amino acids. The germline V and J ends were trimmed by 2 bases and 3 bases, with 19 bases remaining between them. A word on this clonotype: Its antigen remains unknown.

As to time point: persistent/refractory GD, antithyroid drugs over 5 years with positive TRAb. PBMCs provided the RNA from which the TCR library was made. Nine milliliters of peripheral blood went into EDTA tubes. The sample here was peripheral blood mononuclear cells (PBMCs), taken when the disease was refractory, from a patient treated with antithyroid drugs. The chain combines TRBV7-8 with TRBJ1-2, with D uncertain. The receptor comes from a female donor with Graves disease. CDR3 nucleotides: TGTGCCAGCAGCTTATACCCCCACGGGCCTATGGACTATGGCTACACCTTC. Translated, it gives CASSLYPHGPMDYGYTF.